The 18 T cell receptor beta chains below all came from one sample that was sequenced in a study of technical replicates of blood from a handful of donors. Method: immunoSEQ multiplex PCR; TCRdb's copy keeps in-frame clones and lacks some. Of approximately 66,000 clones listed, roughly 90% are singletons. The specimen was PBMCs. All receptors derive from a human donor in good health. Some clones in this sample may be carry-over from other donors' samples.

The chain uses TRBV5-1 and TRBJ2-3, with 8 bases fitting TRBD2. Germline V CDR1 and CDR2: SGHRS, YFSETQ. The CDR3 totals 14 residues. V was clipped by 8 bases and J by 5 bases; unmatched bases: 10. The CDR3 is CASCPSGRGDTQYF. The CDR3 bases are TGCGCCAGTTGTCCTAGCGGGCGGGGAGATACGCAGTATTTT.

The rearrangement uses TRBV2 and TRBJ1-2; TRBD1 might be the D (5 bases). There are 15 residues in the CDR3. The germline V and J ends were trimmed by 6 bases and 6 bases, with 20 bases remaining between them. Germline CDR1 and CDR2: SNHLY and FYNNEI. Here the CDR3 reads CASSDLRGTSDGYTF. The CDR3 region has the DNA TGTGCCAGCAGCGATCTAAGGGGTACGTCGGATGGCTACACCTTC.

This clone showed up just a few times. The CDR3 DNA reads as TGTGCCAGCAGCCCCCACCGGGACACCGACTCTGGAAACACCATATATTTT. It specifies CASSPHRDTDSGNTIYF. The chain is built from TRBV9 and TRBJ1-3; D might be TRBD1 (6 bases). Germline V gene sequence: CDR1 SGDLS, CDR2 YYNGEE. CDR3 length equals 17 residues. Between the trimmed V and J ends, which lost 4 bases and 0 bases, there was a span of 17 bases. Complete variable domain (other parts from reference TRBV9 and TRBJ1-3): DSGVTQTPKHLITATGQRVTLRCSPRSGDLSVYWYQQSLDQGLQFLIQYYNGEERAKGNILERFSAQQFPDLHSELNLSSLELGDSALYFCASSPHRDTDSGNTIYFGEGSWLTVV.

The chain employs TRBV5-5 and TRBJ2-5; TRBD1 matches 10 bases. Germline loops: CDR1 SGHKS, CDR2 YYEKEE (reference sequence). Trimming cost V 4 bases and J 8 bases; bases outside gene matches: 14. This CDR3 has 16 amino acids. The CDR3 here is CASSPSPGTGDVTQYF. CDR3 nucleotide sequence: TGTGCCAGCAGCCCCTCTCCCGGGACAGGGGACGTTACCCAGTACTTC.

The genes are TRBV30 and TRBJ1-1; a possible D gene is TRBD1 (5 bases). V was shortened by 1 base and J by 7 bases, with 19 bases between the two germline ends. Germline CDR1 reads GTSNPN; CDR2 reads SVGIG (reference sequence). This CDR3 spans 15 amino acids. Written as DNA, the CDR3 is TGTGCCTGGAGTGCCCATCACGCTGGGACTTATGAAGCTTTCTTT. Amino acid sequence: CAWSAHHAGTYEAFF.

V usage is TRBV12-5 and J usage is TRBJ2-5; 7 bases match TRBD1. The V segment lost 1 base and the J segment 5 bases; nucleotides outside the gene matches: 4. CDR3 length: 14 amino acids. Germline CDR1 and CDR2: LGHNT and FRNRAP. The CDR3 sequence is CASGLGQGEETQYF. The DNA of the CDR3 is TGTGCTAGTGGTTTGGGACAGGGAGAGGAGACCCAGTACTTC.

The V and J genes are TRBV7-8 and TRBJ2-1, with 9 bases fitting TRBD2. CDR1 SGHVS and CDR2 FQNEAQ come from the germline V gene. The V gene end was trimmed by 3 bases and the J gene end by 6 bases; junction bases not matched to a gene: 9. CDR3 length: 16 amino acids. CDR3 coding DNA: TGTGCCAGCAGCTTCTGGATGGCGGGAGGGATCAATGAGCAGTTCTTC. This translates into CASSFWMAGGINEQFF.

CDR3 sequence reads: CASSLAREEETQYF. The DNA for the CDR3 is TGTGCCAGCAGCTTGGCCAGGGAAGAAGAGACCCAGTACTTC. This chain uses TRBV7-9 with TRBJ2-5; D perhaps matches TRBD1 (5 bases). This CDR3 has 14 residues. The germline V gene has CDR1 SEHNR and CDR2 FQNEAQ (reference sequence). The V end lost 3 bases, the J end lost 3 bases, and 11 bases lay between the germline ends.

A word on this clone: The same CDR3 also results from other DNA sequences found in this sample. The V and J genes are TRBV10-3 and TRBJ2-5, with unresolved D. CDR3 size: 11 residues. V was clipped by 4 bases and J by 5 bases, with 5 bases between them. Per the germline V gene, CDR1 is ENHRY and CDR2 is SYGVKD. CDR3 in amino acids: CAISAGETQYF. The CDR3 bases are TGTGCCATCAGTGCCGGGGAGACCCAGTACTTC.

V and J are TRBV5-4 and TRBJ2-2; 7 bases fit TRBD1. The ends lost 0 bases at V and 4 bases at J; junction bases unmatched: 9. The V gene's germline CDR1 is SGHNT and CDR2 YYREEE (reference sequence). CDR3 length: 17 residues. The CDR3 loop is CASSLGAGTVGTGELFF. The CDR3 DNA is TGTGCCAGCAGCTTGGGGGCCGGGACAGTGGGCACCGGGGAGCTGTTTTTT. Complete variable domain (other parts from reference TRBV5-4 and TRBJ2-2): ETGVTQSPTHLIKTRGQQVTLRCSSQSGHNTVSWYQQALGQGPQFIFQYYREEENGRGNFPPRFSGLQFPNYSSELNVNALELDDSALYLCASSLGAGTVGTGELFFGEGSRLTVL.

This chain joins TRBV6-5 and TRBJ1-2; 8 nucleotides match TRBD1. V lost 6 bases, J lost 8 bases, and 5 bases stayed unmatched. The V gene's germline CDR1 is MNHEY and CDR2 SVGAGI. The CDR3 consists of 12 residues. The CDR3 here is CASSDRGIGYTF. The CDR3 DNA reads TGTGCCAGCAGCGACAGGGGAATAGGCTACACCTTC.

The rearrangement joins TRBV25-1 to TRBJ2-1; D may be TRBD2 (5 bases). Germline CDR1 and CDR2: MGHDK and SYGVNS. This CDR3 contains 12 residues. With 7 bases removed from V and 9 bases from J, the gap between germline ends came to 13 bases. Here the CDR3 reads CASTVGASEQFF. The CDR3 nucleotides are TGTGCCAGCACTGTGGGAGCGAGTGAGCAGTTCTTC.

The chain carries TRBV15 and TRBJ1-4; D is possibly TRBD1 (5 bases). Germline CDR1 and CDR2: LNHNV and YYDKDF (reference sequence). The CDR3 is 18 amino acids. The V gene lost 0 bases and the J gene lost 0 bases, with 14 bases spanning the gap. The CDR3 reads CATSRDGPRATTNEKLFF. CDR3 bases: TGTGCCACCAGCAGAGATGGTCCCAGGGCTACAACTAATGAAAAACTGTTTTTT.

This rearrangement joins TRBV5-4 to TRBJ1-1; 8 bases map to TRBD1. The CDR3 is made up of 15 amino acids. Germline V gene lookup returns CDR1 SGHNT and CDR2 YYREEE (reference sequence). Trimming at V came to 4 bases and at J to 0 bases, leaving 5 bases not matched to a gene. Here the CDR3 DNA reads TGTGCCAGCAGCCTCCAGGGGGCCCTGAACACTGAAGCTTTCTTT. This sequence encodes CASSLQGALNTEAFF.

This chain connects TRBV5-1 to TRBJ2-7; D remains ambiguous. CDR1 and CDR2 from the germline V gene are SGHRS and YFSETQ. This CDR3 is built from 13 residues. V was shortened by 2 bases and J by 4 bases, with 10 bases between the two germline ends. The CDR3 here is CASSFLRSYEQYF. The CDR3 nucleotides read TGCGCCAGCAGCTTTCTCCGGTCATACGAGCAGTACTTC.

This clone was counted a single time. The rearrangement uses TRBV30 and TRBJ1-3; TRBD1 might be the D (6 bases). Germline V lookup: CDR1 GTSNPN, CDR2 SVGIG (reference sequence). CDR3 length: 15 amino acids. Trimming took off 2 bases at V and 0 bases at J, with 11 bases between the two ends. CDR3 residues: CAWSSDSFSGNTIYF. As DNA, the CDR3 is TGTGCCTGGAGTTCGGACAGCTTCTCTGGAAACACCATATATTTT.

V gene TRBV2 combines with J gene TRBJ2-2; 10 bases map to TRBD2. Losses at the gene ends were 6 bases for V and 3 bases for J; bases not matched to a gene: 4. This CDR3 has 15 residues. Germline CDR1 is SNHLY and CDR2 is FYNNEI. The CDR3 DNA reads TGTGCCAGCAGATTAGCGGGAGGCTACACCGGGGAGCTGTTTTTT. Translating it yields CASRLAGGYTGELFF.

This clone was observed a single time. V gene TRBV9 combines with J gene TRBJ2-5, with D possibly TRBD2 on 5 matching bases. The CDR3 length is 14 residues. Germline CDR1 SGDLS, CDR2 YYNGEE. Trimming removed 0 bases from V and 5 bases from J, with 11 bases in between. CDR3 in DNA: TGTGCCAGCAGCGTAGATCCGCGGAGGGAGACCCAGTACTTC. This codes for CASSVDPRRETQYF.